One sample yielded the 23 T cell receptor beta chains listed below, sequenced in a study of identical twins. TCRdb reprocessed the 5' RACE reads via MiXCR and lists one record per CDR3 protein. The sample contains approximately 260,000 distinct CDR3 sequences, about 8.5% of which appear only once. These data were also filed under a second study, of yellow fever vaccine responses in identical twins.

What was sequenced was CD8+ T cells sorted from blood. Receptor source: a woman aged 18-29 years in good health.

In this sample, this clonotype turned up many times. This CDR3 reads CASNIIAGELFF. The CDR3 DNA sequence: TGTGCCAGCAACATTATAGCCGGGGAGCTGTTTTTT. The chain combines TRBV7-9 with TRBJ2-2, with D unresolved. This CDR3 has 12 residues. CDR1 and CDR2 from the germline V gene are SEHNR and FQNEAQ (reference sequence). V shed 7 bases and J shed 6 bases, with 9 bases lying between them.

The J gene is TRBJ2-7, the V gene TRBV28; 9 bases line up with TRBD2. The CDR3 contains 13 residues. V shed 10 bases, J shed 9 bases, and the junction held 13 bases outside the gene matches. Germline V gives CDR1 MDHEN, CDR2 SYDVKM. The CDR3: CAISDGMGLAQYF. The CDR3 DNA reads TGTGCCATCAGCGACGGGATGGGACTAGCGCAGTACTTC.

This clonotype was counted between two and nine times. The V call is TRBV12-3 or TRBV12-4, the J call TRBJ2-7; no reliable D call. With 3 bases removed from V and 7 bases from J, the gap between germline ends came to 13 bases. The CDR3 loop spans 13 amino acids. DNA of the CDR3: TGTGCCAGCAGTTTGGGGTCACCGTCGGAGCAGTACTTC. It codes for CASSLGSPSEQYF.

At least ten counts were recorded for this clonotype. This chain links TRBV9 with TRBJ1-6, with D possibly matching TRBD1 (5 bases). V was pared by 0 bases and J by 7 bases, with 11 bases between. Germline CDR1 is SGDLS and CDR2 is YYNGEE. The CDR3 consists of 15 residues. The CDR3, as DNA: TGTGCCAGCAGCGTAGCCGGGGGTGGCAATTCACCCCTCCACTTT. Its protein is CASSVAGGGNSPLHF. Variable domain in full (rest from reference TRBV9 and TRBJ1-6): DSGVTQTPKHLITATGQRVTLRCSPRSGDLSVYWYQQSLDQGLQFLIQYYNGEERAKGNILERFSAQQFPDLHSELNLSSLELGDSALYFCASSVAGGGNSPLHFGNGTRLTVT.

The V and J genes are TRBV12-3 or TRBV12-4 and TRBJ1-1; unclear D gene. The V end lost 2 bases, the J end lost 0 bases, and 4 bases lay between the germline ends. The CDR3 sequence is 13 residues long. In DNA, the CDR3 is TGTGCCAGCAGTTTAAACCTGAACACTGAAGCTTTCTTT. Translated: CASSLNLNTEAFF.

The CDR3 sequence is CASSVTDSTEAFF. In DNA, the CDR3 is TGTGCCAGCAGCGTGACCGACAGCACTGAAGCTTTCTTT. The V call is TRBV9, the J call TRBJ1-1; a possible D gene is TRBD1 (5 bases). The CDR3 is made up of 13 amino acids. The germline gives CDR1 SGDLS, CDR2 YYNGEE. Trimming shortened V by 2 bases and J by 4 bases, and 9 bases separated the two germline ends.

This clonotype was picked up a small number of times. This chain links TRBV20-1 with TRBJ2-1; 7 nucleotides line up with TRBD1. J lost 4 bases, V lost 6 bases, and 6 bases had no gene match. The V gene's germline CDR1 is DFQATT and CDR2 SNEGSKA (reference sequence). The CDR3 has 13 amino acids. The CDR3 DNA reads TGCAGTGCCAGACAGGGATCGTACAATGAGCAGTTCTTC. Its translation is CSARQGSYNEQFF.

This clonotype was recorded a few times. The J gene is TRBJ2-7, the V gene TRBV20-1; D may be TRBD2 (6 bases). Germline CDR1 reads DFQATT; CDR2 reads SNEGSKA (reference sequence). The CDR3 has 13 residues. V was shortened by 4 bases and J by 2 bases, with 12 bases between the two germline ends. CDR3: CSANTGLAYEQYF. The CDR3 coding sequence is TGCAGTGCTAACACGGGACTCGCCTACGAGCAGTACTTC.

The V and J genes are TRBV6-5 and TRBJ2-1, with 10 bases that match TRBD2. V dropped 3 bases and J dropped 9; count of bases not matched to a gene: 8. Germline CDR1 and CDR2: MNHEY and SVGAGI. The CDR3 is 15 residues long. The CDR3 is CASSYYGTSVGEQFF. CDR3 DNA sequence: TGTGCCAGCAGTTATTATGGGACTAGCGTGGGTGAGCAGTTCTTC.

The CDR3 region is CASSGPVARETQYF. CDR3 in DNA: TGTGCCAGCAGCGGCCCTGTGGCCCGGGAGACCCAGTACTTC. The chain employs TRBV7-9 and TRBJ2-5; D not certain. Germline values: CDR1 SEHNR, CDR2 FQNEAQ (reference sequence). V shed 5 bases and J shed 5 bases, with 15 bases lying between them. This CDR3 spans 14 amino acids.

This clonotype was seen many times. The chain links TRBV9 to TRBJ2-7, with D possibly being TRBD1 (6 bases). Germline V CDR1 and CDR2: SGDLS, YYNGEE. CDR3 length: 14 residues. Trimming stripped 3 bases from V and 3 bases from J, with 13 bases between. CDR3 region: CASSAPGQGYEQYF. CDR3 nucleotide sequence: TGTGCCAGCAGCGCGCCGGGACAAGGCTACGAGCAGTACTTC.

The sample holds a few counts of this clonotype. The V call is TRBV4-2, the J call TRBJ2-1; TRBD2 agrees at 15 bases. This CDR3 has 16 amino acids. Germline trimming cut 4 bases from V and 8 bases from J; bases unmatched to any gene: 6. CDR1 and CDR2 from the germline V gene are LGHNA and YNFKEQ. CDR3 sequence: CASSRTSGGAMHEQFF. CDR3 nucleotides: TGTGCCAGCAGCCGGACTAGCGGGGGGGCTATGCATGAGCAGTTCTTC.

CDR3 bases: TGTGCCAGCAGTTTACGGGGTTTAGGTTACGAGCAGTACTTC. It translates to CASSLRGLGYEQYF. The V and J genes are TRBV27 and TRBJ2-7, with a weak D call TRBD2 (5 bases). The CDR3 consists of 14 residues. Per germline, CDR1 MNHEY and CDR2 SMNVEV (reference sequence). The V gene lost 2 bases and the J gene lost 4 bases, with 12 bases spanning the gap.

This clonotype was observed at least ten times. V gene TRBV11-2 combines with J gene TRBJ2-3; TRBD2 matches at 11 bases. This CDR3 comprises 18 residues. J was trimmed by 3 bases and V by 4 bases; bases with no gene match: 12. Germline lookup yields CDR1 SGHAT and CDR2 FQNNGV. Written as DNA, the CDR3 is TGTGCCAGCAGCTACCCTCTAGCGGGGGGATCGGAGACAGATACGCAGTATTTT. Its translation is CASSYPLAGGSETDTQYF.

This clonotype was observed at least ten times. The gene calls are TRBV5-1 and TRBJ2-4, with TRBD1 identical over 7 bases. CDR1 and CDR2 from the germline V gene are SGHRS and YFSETQ. Losses at the gene ends were 0 bases for V and 14 bases for J; bases not matched to a gene: 11. This CDR3 has 14 residues. The CDR3 loop reads CASSLEPGGPPEYF. CDR3 DNA sequence: TGCGCCAGCAGCTTGGAGCCAGGGGGACCCCCAGAGTACTTC.

This clonotype was counted only a few times. This chain joins TRBV20-1 and TRBJ2-1, with unresolved D. Germline V lookup: CDR1 DFQATT, CDR2 SNEGSKA (reference sequence). V was trimmed by 5 bases and J by 0 bases, leaving 14 bases between them. This CDR3 spans 15 amino acids. Here the CDR3 DNA reads TGCAGTGCTTCGGACGGGTCCCGCTCCTACAATGAGCAGTTCTTC. Protein product: CSASDGSRSYNEQFF.

The chain joins TRBV4-1 to TRBJ2-1; a weak D match, TRBD1 (5 bases). V dropped 1 base and J dropped 5 bases, with 21 bases sitting between them. The CDR3 is 18 residues long. Germline-derived CDR1 and CDR2 are MGHRA and YSYEKL. The CDR3: CASSQVLLSFDSNNEQFF. Written as DNA, the CDR3 is TGCGCCAGCAGCCAAGTTCTATTGTCCTTCGACAGCAACAATGAGCAGTTCTTC.

This clonotype was seen only a few times. The chain uses TRBV7-9 and TRBJ2-1; unclear D gene. The V end lost 5 bases, the J end lost 6 bases, and 5 bases lay between the germline ends. This CDR3 region has 11 residues. The germline CDR1 and CDR2 sequences are SEHNR and FQNEAQ (reference sequence). The CDR3, as DNA: TGTGCCAGCAGCCCACCCAATGAGCAGTTCTTC. Encoded protein: CASSPPNEQFF.

This clonotype has only a few counts. The gene calls are TRBV7-2 and TRBJ2-1; the D is unclear. The CDR3 sequence is 12 residues long. Trimming left V 5 bases short and J 7 bases short, with 9 bases between. Germline V gene data show CDR1 as SGHTA and CDR2 as FQGNSA. For the CDR3, the DNA is TGTGCCAGCAGCCCTATCGGGAATGAGCAGTTCTTC. Translated: CASSPIGNEQFF.

The chain employs TRBV6-2 or TRBV6-3 and TRBJ2-6, with unresolved D. This CDR3 spans 14 amino acids. From germline, CDR1 is MNHEY and CDR2 SVGEGT. The germline V and J ends were trimmed by 3 bases and 2 bases, with 5 bases remaining between them. Here the CDR3 reads CASSYYPGANVLTF. DNA of the CDR3: TGTGCCAGCAGTTATTACCCTGGGGCCAACGTCCTGACTTTC.

This clonotype was counted between two and nine times. The CDR3 sequence: CASWRVGTDTQYF. The CDR3 DNA reads TGTGCCAGCTGGCGGGTTGGCACAGATACGCAGTATTTT. The chain has TRBV6-6 and TRBJ2-3, with D possibly matching TRBD2 (5 bases). The ends were cut back, 8 bases at V and 1 base at J, with 10 bases in the middle. The length of the CDR3 is 13 residues. Per the germline V gene, CDR1 is MNHNY and CDR2 is SVGAGI (reference sequence).

CDR3 protein: CATSRPGQVSSYEQYF. CDR3 sequence (DNA): TGTGCCACCAGCAGACCGGGACAGGTGTCGTCCTACGAGCAGTACTTC. The V and J genes are TRBV15 and TRBJ2-7, with TRBD1 matching over 8 bases. The CDR3 runs to 16 residues. Germline V gene sequence: CDR1 LNHNV, CDR2 YYDKDF (reference sequence). The V segment lost 2 bases and the J segment 1 base; nucleotides outside the gene matches: 7. The variable domain in full, completed from reference TRBV15 and TRBJ2-7, reads DAMVIQNPRYQVTQFGKPVTLSCSQTLNHNVMYWYQQKSSQAPKLLFHYYDKDFNNEADTPDNFQSRRPNTSFCFLDIRSPGLGDTAMYLCATSRPGQVSSYEQYFGPGTRLTVT.

This clonotype was detected ten times or more. V and J are TRBV14 and TRBJ2-1, with D hard to call. CDR1 and CDR2 (germline): SGHDN, FVKESK. The CDR3 is 12 residues long. V lost 0 bases and J 8 bases, leaving 5 bases between the germline ends. The CDR3 region is CASSQEIYEQFF. In nucleotides, the CDR3 is TGTGCCAGCAGCCAAGAAATATATGAGCAGTTCTTC. Drawing the rest from reference TRBV14 and TRBJ2-1, the complete variable domain is EAGVTQFPSHSVIEKGQTVTLRCDPISGHDNLYWYRRVMGKEIKFLLHFVKESKQDESGMPNNRFLAERTGGTYSTLKVQPAELEDSGVYFCASSQEIYEQFFGPGTRLTVL.